The source of this T cell receptor (beta chain) is a study of T cells in tuberculosis. The V segment lost 3 bases and the J segment 3 bases; nucleotides outside the gene matches: 8. The CDR3 totals 15 residues. CDR1 is SGHKS and CDR2 is YYEKEE in the germline V gene (reference sequence). Each donor contributed about 100,000 T cells on average, unsorted. Profiling relied on immunoSEQ multiplex PCR, and the TCRdb table lists in-frame clones only, not all of them. The table lists 37,000 or so clones, around 93% of them singletons. V is TRBV5-5 and J is TRBJ2-5; 7 bases line up with TRBD2. The TCR originated in a donor between 10 and 35 years old with latent tuberculosis or without tuberculosis infection. Some clones in this sample may be carry-over from other donors' samples. The sample comprised PBMCs. The CDR3 loop reads CASSSTREEEETQYF. The CDR3 nucleotides are TGTGCCAGCAGCTCGACCCGGGAGGAAGAAGAGACCCAGTACTTC.